This T cell receptor beta chain was sequenced during a study of blood T cell repertoires in COVID-19 (dated by TCRdb to the early 2020s). Broadly, across the study: The collaborator samples originated in the United States, Italy and Spain and spanned the acute and convalescent phases of COVID-19. The material from the prospective study consisted of cDNA or gDNA derived from T cells, B-cell-depleted T cells, or PBMCs. Deeply sampled blood TCRbeta repertoires from subjects exposed to, actively infected with, or recovered from COVID-19 were included in the dataset. The repertoires were made available in a free public database intended to serve as a resource for research on the immune response to SARS-CoV-2. Samples came from the ongoing ImmuneRACE study (first 160 participants) plus 1,254 subjects from 6 global collaborators. The sample metadata nearly always contained a de-identified subject ID, COVID-19 status, age in years and sex. Where available, HLA class I and class II types were taken from metadata supplied by the sample provider and were not determined by assay-based typing. Summary of the overall study and its limitations: How much clinical and demographic metadata was included differed by source and by participant, and the metadata was provided uncurated.

The immunoSEQ Assay, a bias-controlled multiplex PCR, was used to amplify TCRbeta CDR3 regions from genomic DNA. In the source study's methods: Nucleated cell counts per sample were estimated from amplification of reference gene primers within the assay. To quantify the absolute abundance of each unique TCRbeta CDR3 rearrangement, sequence reads were collapsed and filtered. For each sample, productive Simpson clonality was calculated by taking the square root of Simpson's diversity index across productive rearrangements. Not all clones reach the TCRdb copy of this immuneACCESS table, which keeps in-frame sequences only. Checked studies attribute under half of the gap to unresolved V genes and leave the rest unexplained. Clone size and V and J calls were adopted from that table, with D and trimming inferred from the DNA. Counted in this sample were roughly 200,000 clones; approximately 81% of them appeared once. The ten largest account for 20% of the sample.

V gives up 5 bases and J gives up 2 bases, and the segment between their germline ends measures 10 bases. The germline V gene specifies LGHNT as CDR1 and FRNRAP as CDR2. The CDR3 contains 13 residues, cysteine and phenylalanine counted. The kept DNA is CDR3 alone, 39 bases in frame from the first base. Each collaborating institution followed its own protocols to collect whole blood in K2EDTA tubes. For TCRbeta analysis, collaborators shipped samples as frozen whole blood, isolated PBMCs, or DNA extracted from either of those sample types. A note on this clone: Its target antigen remains unknown. Base qualities are not provided; no much larger clone lies one nucleotide away.

Sequencing was performed on peripheral blood. The V and J genes are TRBV12-5 and TRBJ2-7, and TRBD2 may be the D gene, going by 5 matching bases. This clonotype originated in a human donor in a cohort sampled during active COVID-19. CDR3 loop: CASGNTGTYEQYF. The DNA is TGTGCTAGTGGTAACACCGGGACCTACGAGCAGTACTTC. This CDR3, with the reference TRBV12-5 and TRBJ2-7 proteins standing in past its ends, gives the full variable domain DARVTQTPRHKVTEMGQEVTMRCQPILGHNTVFWYRQTMMQGLELLAYFRNRAPLDDSGMPKDRFSAEMPDATLATLKIQPSEPRDSAVYFCASGNTGTYEQYFGPGTRLTVT.